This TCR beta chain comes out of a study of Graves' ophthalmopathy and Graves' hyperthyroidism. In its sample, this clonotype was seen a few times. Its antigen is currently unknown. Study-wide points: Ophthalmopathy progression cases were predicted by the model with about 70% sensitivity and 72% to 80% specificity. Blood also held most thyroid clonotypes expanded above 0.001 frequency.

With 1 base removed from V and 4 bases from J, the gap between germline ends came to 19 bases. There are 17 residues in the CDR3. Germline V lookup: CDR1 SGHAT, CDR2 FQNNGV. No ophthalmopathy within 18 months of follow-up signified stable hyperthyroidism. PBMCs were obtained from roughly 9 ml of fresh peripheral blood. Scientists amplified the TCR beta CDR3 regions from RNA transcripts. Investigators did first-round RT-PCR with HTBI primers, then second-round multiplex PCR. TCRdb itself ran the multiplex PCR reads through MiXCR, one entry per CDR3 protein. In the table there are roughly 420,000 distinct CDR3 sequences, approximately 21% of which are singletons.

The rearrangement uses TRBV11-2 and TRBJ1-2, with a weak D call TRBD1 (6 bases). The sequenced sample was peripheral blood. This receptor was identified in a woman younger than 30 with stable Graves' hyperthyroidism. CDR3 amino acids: CASSLGLRGGGPYGYTF. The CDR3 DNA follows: TGTGCCAGCAGCTTAGGACTACGGGGGGGCGGACCCTATGGCTACACCTTC.